These T cell receptor beta chains were read from a single sample in a study of cytomegalovirus exposure and HLA in healthy donors. Method: immunoSEQ multiplex PCR; TCRdb's copy keeps in-frame clones and lacks some. Of over 30,000 clones listed, about 70% are singletons. Sequenced material: PBMCs. Source of these receptors: a middle-aged man in good health and CMV-seropositive. CDR3s include the opening cysteine and the closing phenylalanine or tryptophan. A D gene is named only where the DNA matches it firmly. Size values are once, few and many counts, or a class for expanded clones, and some rows have none.

j_call v_call clone_size d_call cdr3_nt cdr3_aa
TRBJ2-5 TRBV5-1 - TRBD1 TGCGCCAGCAGCCCCGGACAGGGACGGGAGACCCAGTACTTC CASSPGQGRETQYF
TRBJ1-5 TRBV30 - - TGTGCCTGGAGTGTACGGCGGGGTGGGGGCAATCAGCCCCAGCATTTT CAWSVRRGGGNQPQHF
TRBJ1-1 TRBV7-9 few - TGTGCCAGCAGCTTAGGCGGGTGGGCTGAAGCTTTCTTT CASSLGGWAEAFF
TRBJ2-2 TRBV21-1 - - TGTGCCAGCAGCGGACAGGGGGCGCGATTCGGGGAGCTGTTTTTT CASSGQGARFGELFF
TRBJ2-7 TRBV7-6 - - TGTGCCAGCAGCTTGGTCGTTCAGTATGACACCTCATCCTACGAGCAGTACTTC CASSLVVQYDTSSYEQYF
TRBJ2-3 TRBV27 - - TGTGCCAGCAGTTTATGGGGGGGCGGATCAGATACGCAGTATTTT CASSLWGGGSDTQYF
TRBJ1-1 TRBV27 few TRBD1 TGTGCCAGCTGGGGGTTGGGGACAGGGTGGGACACTGAAGCTTTCTTT CASWGLGTGWDTEAFF
TRBJ1-4 TRBV5-6 - - TGTGCCAGCAGCCCTCAGCCCGGGGCTAATGAAAAACTGTTTTTT CASSPQPGANEKLFF
TRBJ1-5 TRBV5-6 few TRBD1 TGTGCCAGCAGCTTTAGGACAGGGGTTGGGCAGCCCCAGCATTTT CASSFRTGVGQPQHF
TRBJ2-2 TRBV5-6 few - TGTGCCAGCAGCCTGGGTCCCAGGCCCGGCACCGGGGAGCTGTTTTTT CASSLGPRPGTGELFF
TRBJ1-1 TRBV19 - TRBD1 TGTGCCAGTAGTATGACAGGGATCGTAACTGAAGCTTTCTTT CASSMTGIVTEAFF
TRBJ1-2 TRBV7-8 few - TGTGCCAGCAGCTCTACAGCGGTATATGGCTACACCTTC CASSSTAVYGYTF
TRBJ1-5 TRBV2 once - TGTGCCAGCAGTGGCCAAGGAGGCCTTAATCAGCCCCAGCATTTT CASSGQGGLNQPQHF
TRBJ1-1 TRBV6-1 - - TGTGCCAGCAGTGAAGAACTAAGGAGAAGGAACACTGAAGCTTTCTTT CASSEELRRRNTEAFF
TRBJ1-2 TRBV5-8 once - TGTGCCAGCAGGATGGGGGGGAACTATGGCTACACCTTC CASRMGGNYGYTF
TRBJ2-7 TRBV27 few TRBD2 TGTGCCAGCAGAGGGACTAACTCCTACGAGCAGTACTTC CASRGTNSYEQYF
TRBJ2-7 TRBV6-5 - TRBD1 TGTGCCAGCAGTTACCTTACAGGGGGATCCTACGAGCAGTACTTC CASSYLTGGSYEQYF